A single sample is the source of the 26 T cell receptor beta chains below, sequenced in a study of blood T cell repertoires in COVID-19 (dated by TCRdb to 2020 to 2021). The library was made by the immunoSEQ multiplex PCR assay. TCRdb re-hosts the immuneACCESS table, in-frame sequences only. Its copies lack some clones; in the studies checked, an unresolved V gene accounts for under half of them, and the cause for the rest is not known. Present in this sample are tens of thousands of clones, over 60% of which were seen just once. The ten most abundant clones make up 2% to 2.5% of the sample. Sequenced sample: peripheral blood. The receptor set was obtained from a man aged 65-85 years with COVID-19, enrolled during active disease.

The chain employs TRBV19 and TRBJ1-4, with 10 bases that match TRBD1. Germline CDR1 reads LNHDA; CDR2 reads SQIVND (reference sequence). The CDR3 has 15 amino acids. The V gene end was trimmed by 1 base and the J gene end by 10 bases; junction bases not matched to a gene: 6. CDR3 coding DNA: TGTGCCAGTAGTATAGTGGGGACAGGGGACGCAAAACTGTTTTTT. It yields the protein CASSIVGTGDAKLFF.

V gene TRBV7-9 combines with J gene TRBJ2-2, with a weak D call TRBD2 (5 bases). Trimming shortened V by 6 bases and J by 5 bases, and 28 bases separated the two germline ends. The length of the CDR3 is 19 residues. Germline V gene data show CDR1 as SEHNR and CDR2 as FQNEAQ (reference sequence). CDR3 amino acids: CASRNVFFTGSPGTGELFF. The CDR3 DNA follows: TGTGCCAGCAGAAATGTGTTTTTCACGGGCTCCCCGGGAACCGGGGAGCTGTTTTTT.

The table lists this clone with a few counts. The chain employs TRBV9 and TRBJ2-7; TRBD1 agrees at 9 bases. CDR1 and CDR2 from the germline V gene are SGDLS and YYNGEE. The ends lost 3 bases at V and 2 bases at J; junction bases unmatched: 3. This CDR3 has 14 residues. The CDR3 nucleotides are TGTGCCAGCAGCGAGGGACAGGGAGCCTACGAGCAGTACTTC. This gives the protein CASSEGQGAYEQYF.

V gene TRBV14 combines with J gene TRBJ2-1; 11 bases map to TRBD2. J lost 5 bases, V lost 6 bases, and 6 bases had no gene match. Germline V lookup: CDR1 SGHDN, CDR2 FVKESK. CDR3 length: 15 residues. CDR3 in DNA: TGTGCCAGCAGTCTCGGGACTAGCGGACACAATGAGCAGTTCTTC. Translated: CASSLGTSGHNEQFF.

This chain joins TRBV5-1 and TRBJ1-6; TRBD1 agrees at 7 bases. Per the germline V gene, CDR1 is SGHRS and CDR2 is YFSETQ. V trimming: 0 bases; J trimming: 7 bases; junction bases outside the gene matches: 4. This CDR3 has 15 amino acids. This chain's CDR3 is CASSLGTGSNSPLHF. CDR3 DNA sequence: TGCGCCAGCAGCTTGGGGACAGGCAGCAATTCACCCCTCCACTTT.

The chain carries TRBV19 and TRBJ2-3; 10 bases fit TRBD2. The V gene end was trimmed by 6 bases and the J gene end by 6 bases; junction bases not matched to a gene: 9. Germline assignment: CDR1 LNHDA and CDR2 SQIVND (reference sequence). The CDR3 consists of 15 residues. This chain's CDR3 is CASRTSGTRPDTQYF. The CDR3 nucleotides are TGTGCCAGTAGAACTAGCGGGACCCGGCCGGATACGCAGTATTTT.

The V call is TRBV12-5, the J call TRBJ2-2, with 7 nucleotides matching TRBD2. The CDR3 extends over 16 amino acids. V shed 8 bases, J shed 5 bases, and the junction held 14 bases outside the gene matches. From germline, CDR1 is LGHNT and CDR2 FRNRAP. The CDR3 spells CASSGSELASTGELFF. The DNA for the CDR3 is TGTGCTAGTTCGGGTTCGGAACTAGCGTCTACCGGGGAGCTGTTTTTT.

The rearrangement joins TRBV7-2 to TRBJ1-5; 10 bases line up with TRBD1. CDR3 length: 14 residues. The V and J ends lost 5 bases and 6 bases, in that order; junction bases with no gene match: 4. Germline V gene lookup returns CDR1 SGHTA and CDR2 FQGNSA. CDR3 protein: CASSDRDRGQPQHF. The CDR3 nucleotides read TGTGCCAGCAGCGACCGGGACAGGGGTCAGCCCCAGCATTTT.

CDR3 DNA sequence: TGTGCCAGCAGCTGGGGTGAGGGACAGGGCACAGATACGCAGTATTTT. Translated: CASSWGEGQGTDTQYF. The rearrangement joins TRBV11-3 to TRBJ2-3, with TRBD1 matching 8 bases. Germline CDR1 is SGHNT and CDR2 is YENEEA. CDR3 length: 16 amino acids. The V and J ends lost 4 bases and 1 base, in that order; junction bases with no gene match: 7. Using reference TRBV11-3 and TRBJ2-3 for the parts outside the CDR3, the full variable domain is EAGVVQSPRYKIIEKKQPVAFWCNPISGHNTLYWYLQNLGQGPELLIRYENEEAVDDSQLPKDRFSAERLKGVDSTLKIQPAELGDSAVYLCASSWGEGQGTDTQYFGPGTRLTVL.

In its sample, this clone was seen once. The chain is built from TRBV30 and TRBJ2-7, with 7 nucleotides matching TRBD1. The CDR3 contains 12 residues. Unmatched junction bases numbered 2, after V lost 4 bases and J lost 2 bases. Germline loops: CDR1 GTSNPN, CDR2 SVGIG (reference sequence). Written as DNA, the CDR3 is TGTGCCTGGAACAGGGGCCCCTACGAGCAGTACTTC. This encodes CAWNRGPYEQYF.

This chain links TRBV6-9 with TRBJ2-7, with a possible D match to TRBD2 (5 bases). CDR1 and CDR2 (germline): MNHGY, SVAAGI. This CDR3 is built from 10 residues. The CDR3 protein is CAGSSYEQYF. CDR3 DNA sequence: TGTGCAGGGAGCTCCTACGAGCAGTACTTC.

The V gene is TRBV6-4, the J gene TRBJ1-3; 7 bases are a match to TRBD1. The CDR3 loop spans 15 amino acids. V was clipped by 7 bases and J by 5 bases; unmatched bases: 11. Germline V gene sequence: CDR1 MRHNA, CDR2 SNTAGT. The CDR3 reads CASKYRGRGRNTIYF. The CDR3 coding sequence is TGTGCCAGCAAATACAGGGGAAGAGGTCGAAACACCATATATTTT.

In its sample, this clone was seen a few times. The chain couples TRBV5-4 to TRBJ2-7, with TRBD2 matching 7 bases. The CDR3 consists of 14 residues. V lost 3 bases and J lost 6; bases outside the gene matches: 9. Germline-derived CDR1 and CDR2 are SGHNT and YYREEE (reference sequence). The CDR3 loop is CASSWEGLASEQYF. The CDR3 coding sequence is TGTGCCAGCAGCTGGGAGGGGCTAGCGAGCGAGCAGTACTTC.

The chain employs TRBV6-6 and TRBJ2-7; 8 bases match TRBD1. The germline V gene encodes CDR1 MNHNY and CDR2 SVGAGI (reference sequence). Losses at the gene ends were 8 bases for V and 7 bases for J; bases not matched to a gene: 7. This CDR3 has 12 amino acids. CDR3 DNA: TGTGCCAGCCAACAGGGGGGAGGAGAGCAGTACTTC. Its translation: CASQQGGGEQYF.

This chain uses TRBV7-6 with TRBJ2-2; 7 bases agree with TRBD2. Unmatched junction bases numbered 11, after V lost 5 bases and J lost 5 bases. CDR3 size: 16 residues. CDR1 and CDR2 (germline): SGHVS, FNYEAQ. The CDR3 bases are TGTGCCAGCAGCCAGGGTACTGATAGCGGGACCGGGGAGCTGTTTTTT. As protein: CASSQGTDSGTGELFF.

This clone turned up a few times. The V gene is TRBV6-5, the J gene TRBJ2-7; 7 nucleotides match TRBD1. The J segment lost 4 bases and the V segment lost 6 bases, leaving 6 bases of the junction unmatched. Looked up from germline, CDR1 is MNHEY and CDR2 is SVGAGI. This CDR3 is 13 amino acids long. The CDR3: CASSADRIYEQYF. CDR3 nucleotide sequence: TGTGCCAGCAGCGCGGACAGGATTTACGAGCAGTACTTC.

The rearrangement joins TRBV6-5 to TRBJ1-1; TRBD1 matches 9 bases. The CDR3 loop spans 15 amino acids. Germline assignment: CDR1 MNHEY and CDR2 SVGAGI. Trimming took 0 bases from V and 3 from J; bases not matched to a gene: 2. In DNA, the CDR3 is TGTGCCAGCAGTTACTCGACAGGGGGATACACTGAAGCTTTCTTT. Protein product: CASSYSTGGYTEAFF.

The chain is built from TRBV24-1 and TRBJ2-3; D unclear. The V gene's germline CDR1 is KGHDR and CDR2 SFDVKD. The length of the CDR3 is 14 residues. V was trimmed by 11 bases and J by 4 bases, leaving 18 bases between them. CDR3 sequence reads: CAIAPGLSADTQYF. The CDR3 region has the DNA TGTGCCATCGCCCCGGGTCTGTCAGCAGATACGCAGTATTTT.

This chain joins TRBV4-3 and TRBJ2-7, with 9 positions matching TRBD2. The CDR3 length is 16 residues. The germline V gene has CDR1 LGHNA and CDR2 YSLEER. Unmatched junction bases numbered 7, after V lost 0 bases and J lost 4 bases. Here the CDR3 DNA reads TGCGCCAGCAGCCAAGAAAGAGCGGGAGGACAATACGAGCAGTACTTC. It specifies CASSQERAGGQYEQYF.

The chain recombines TRBV11-2 with TRBJ1-4; 11 bases map to TRBD1. CDR3 length equals 15 residues. V lost 5 bases, J lost 7 bases, and 6 bases stayed unmatched. Per the germline V gene, CDR1 is SGHAT and CDR2 is FQNNGV. CDR3 bases: TGTGCCAGCAGCCACGGACAGGGGGCTTTTGAAAAACTGTTTTTT. Amino acid sequence: CASSHGQGAFEKLFF.

The J gene is TRBJ2-7, the V gene TRBV11-1, with D tentatively TRBD2 (6 bases). The CDR3 is 16 residues long. Germline V gene data show CDR1 as SGHAT and CDR2 as FQDESV (reference sequence). With 5 bases removed from V and 4 bases from J, the gap between germline ends came to 21 bases. CDR3 loop: CASSPRLVGGNYEQYF. CDR3 sequence (DNA): TGTGCCAGCAGCCCCAGACTAGTCGGGGGTAATTACGAGCAGTACTTC.

This chain joins TRBV3-1 (or the pseudogene TRBV3-2) and TRBJ1-1; 7 nucleotides line up with TRBD1. The germline V gene has CDR1 LGHDT and CDR2 YNNKEL (reference sequence). V was pared by 5 bases and J by 6 bases, with 6 bases of the junction left unmatched. The CDR3 is 13 residues long. Written as DNA, the CDR3 is TGTGCCAGCAGCGAATTGACAGGGCCTGAAGCTTTCTTT. This sequence encodes CASSELTGPEAFF.

The chain has TRBV6-5 and TRBJ2-7; a weak D match, TRBD2 (5 bases). CDR3 size: 13 residues. Trimming took 8 bases from V and 0 from J, leaving 11 bases between them. CDR1 and CDR2 from the germline V gene are MNHEY and SVGAGI. The CDR3 region is CASDPADSYEQYF. In nucleotides, the CDR3 is TGTGCCAGCGATCCAGCGGACTCCTACGAGCAGTACTTC.

This chain's CDR3 is CASSLSRVDQPQHF. The CDR3, as DNA: TGTGCCAGCAGCCTTAGCAGGGTTGATCAGCCCCAGCATTTT. This sequence joins TRBV7-2 and TRBJ1-5; D perhaps matches TRBD1 (5 bases). CDR1 is SGHTA and CDR2 is FQGNSA in the germline V gene. CDR3 length: 14 amino acids. Trimming took off 5 bases at V and 5 bases at J, with 13 bases between the two ends.

CDR3 bases: TGTGCCAGCTCCACGGGACAGGGGAACACTGAAGCTTTCTTT. Translating it yields CASSTGQGNTEAFF. This chain connects TRBV28 to TRBJ1-1; 9 bases are a match to TRBD1. The V gene end was trimmed by 8 bases and the J gene end by 1 base; junction bases not matched to a gene: 5. Looked up from germline, CDR1 is MDHEN and CDR2 is SYDVKM. The CDR3 length is 14 residues.

The chain recombines TRBV12-3 or TRBV12-4 with TRBJ2-7, with 10 nucleotides matching TRBD2. The CDR3 covers 13 residues. Losses at the gene ends were 6 bases for V and 3 bases for J; bases not matched to a gene: 2. CDR3 sequence (DNA): TGTGCCAGCAGCGGGACTAGCGACTACGAGCAGTACTTC. Translation gives CASSGTSDYEQYF.